The text below deals with one T cell receptor (beta chain). The target antigen is unknown. The study defined stable Graves' hyperthyroidism as no ophthalmopathy progression within 18 months. This specimen belongs to a study of T cells in Graves' hyperthyroidism and ophthalmopathy. Study findings and constraints: Model output signaled ophthalmopathy a median around 6.9 months ahead of onset. Ophthalmopathy was separated from stable hyperthyroidism by a 13 V-J model.

The germline V gene has CDR1 MGHRA and CDR2 YSYEKL. V lost 4 bases and J lost 4, with 25 bases in between. The CDR3 spans 18 residues. RNA transcripts yielded amplified TCR beta CDR3 regions. RT-PCR in the first round (using the HTBI primer set) targeted the TCR CDR3. TCRdb re-called the multiplex PCR reads through MiXCR, storing one row per CDR3 protein. The table records a few hundred thousand distinct CDR3 sequences, about 13% of them present only once. V gene TRBV4-1 combines with J gene TRBJ1-2; tentative D call: TRBD1 (6 bases). The sample comprised blood. The sequence was collected from a woman under 30 with Graves' hyperthyroidism. CDR3 amino acids: CASSPFRQETRVSYGYTF. In nucleotides, the CDR3 is TGCGCCAGCAGCCCCTTTAGACAGGAGACTAGAGTTTCCTATGGCTACACCTTC.